This T cell receptor beta chain was sequenced during a study of T cell responses to AZD1222 COVID-19 vaccine. Study-wide points: Most donors were white British, females outnumbered males, and clonal diversity was possibly underestimated.

Details on this clone: Its antigen is as yet unknown.

Some clones are missing from TCRdb's copy, which holds only in-frame ones; the method was immunoSEQ multiplex PCR. The table lists 100,000 to 140,000 clones, about 85% of them singletons, with 4.5% to 6% in the top ten. The V gene lost 2 bases and the J gene lost 7 bases, with 16 bases spanning the gap. From germline, CDR1 is SGHTS and CDR2 YDEGEE. The CDR3 contains 15 residues. The genes are TRBV5-8 and TRBJ2-1; maybe TRBD2 (6 bases). The sequenced sample was peripheral blood, obtained 28 days after the second AZD1222 dose. The TCR comes from an adult who received the AZD1222 COVID-19 vaccine. CDR3 DNA: TGTGCCAGCAGCTTAAGGGTCGGTGCGGGGAATGAGCAGTTCTTC. Protein sequence: CASSLRVGAGNEQFF. The complete variable domain, with remaining parts taken from reference TRBV5-8 and TRBJ2-1, reads EAGVTQSPTHLIKTRGQQATLRCSPISGHTSVYWYQQALGLGLQFLLWYDEGEERNRGNFPPRFSGRQFPNYSSELNVNALELEDSALYLCASSLRVGAGNEQFFGPGTRLTVL.